Presented here are 16 T cell receptor beta chains from one specimen sequenced in a study of identical twins. TCRdb re-called the 5' RACE reads through MiXCR, storing one row per CDR3 protein. Of 200,000 to 250,000 distinct CDR3 sequences in the sample, 6% to 7% were seen once. These data were likewise used in another study, on T cells expressing NK-cell markers.

The sequencing sample was made of CD8+ T cells sorted from blood. These receptors came from a woman aged 18 to 35 in good health.

The rearrangement links TRBV30 to TRBJ1-1, with D uncertain. Trimming shortened V by 3 bases and J by 6 bases, and 26 bases separated the two germline ends. The CDR3 runs 17 residues. Germline lookup yields CDR1 GTSNPN and CDR2 SVGIG (reference sequence). The CDR3 DNA reads as TGTGCCTGGAGGGCTCCCCAGATCAGAGGCCCCCGGGCTGAAGCTTTCTTT. This codes for CAWRAPQIRGPRAEAFF.

Many counts were recorded for this clonotype. The chain uses TRBV11-2 and TRBJ2-3; D gene ambiguous. Per the germline V gene, CDR1 is SGHAT and CDR2 is FQNNGV. V was pared by 0 bases and J by 0 bases, with 4 bases between. CDR3 size: 14 residues. CDR3 residues: CASSLDRSTDTQYF. CDR3 DNA sequence: TGTGCCAGCAGCTTAGACAGGAGCACAGATACGCAGTATTTT.

This clonotype was counted between two and nine times. This rearrangement joins TRBV7-9 to TRBJ2-1, with 9 nucleotides matching TRBD2. The CDR3 runs to 16 residues. Germline V gene lookup returns CDR1 SEHNR and CDR2 FQNEAQ (reference sequence). V dropped 4 bases and J dropped 3; count of bases not matched to a gene: 7. The CDR3 DNA sequence: TGTGCCAGCAGCTCGCCCGAGACTAGCGGCTACAATGAGCAGTTCTTC. Protein sequence: CASSSPETSGYNEQFF.

This clonotype was seen repeatedly, ten times or more. The chain combines TRBV6-2 or TRBV6-3 with TRBJ2-1, with 14 bases that match TRBD2. V shed 5 bases and J 5 bases; nucleotides not matched to a gene: 8. Germline V gene lookup returns CDR1 MNHEY and CDR2 SVGEGT. The CDR3 sequence is 17 residues long. CDR3 DNA sequence: TGTGCCAGCAGTGAGACTAGCGGGAGGGCGGAACACAATGAGCAGTTCTTC. Protein: CASSETSGRAEHNEQFF.

V gene TRBV6-1 combines with J gene TRBJ1-6, with TRBD1 as a possible D gene (5 bases). Trimming took 7 bases from V and 6 from J, leaving 13 bases between them. This CDR3 has 14 amino acids. CDR1 and CDR2 (germline): MNHNS, SASEGT. CDR3 sequence: CASTLRQLNSPLHF. CDR3 DNA: TGTGCCAGCACCCTCAGACAGCTTAATTCACCCCTCCACTTT.

A few counts support this clonotype. The chain uses TRBV7-9 and TRBJ2-1; D gene ambiguous. Trimming took off 7 bases at V and 5 bases at J, with 12 bases between the two ends. Germline-derived CDR1 and CDR2 are SEHNR and FQNEAQ (reference sequence). This CDR3 comprises 13 residues. The CDR3 is CASIPTLNNEQFF. The CDR3 DNA is TGTGCCAGCATCCCAACACTCAACAATGAGCAGTTCTTC.

This clonotype turned up a few times. This rearrangement joins TRBV4-1 to TRBJ2-3, with D unresolved. Germline V gene lookup returns CDR1 MGHRA and CDR2 YSYEKL. V lost 0 bases to trimming and J lost 4 bases, with 5 bases between them. The CDR3 totals 13 residues. The CDR3 DNA reads TGCGCCAGCAGCCAAGATCCCGCAGATACGCAGTATTTT. As protein: CASSQDPADTQYF.

The chain employs TRBV5-6 and TRBJ1-4; D unresolved. Trimming cost V 7 bases and J 8 bases, with 15 bases left between them. Looked up from germline, CDR1 is SGHDT and CDR2 is YYEEEE. CDR3 length equals 13 residues. DNA for the CDR3: TGTGCCAGCTGCCAGGTTTTGGAGGAAAAACTGTTTTTT. This encodes CASCQVLEEKLFF.

In its sample, this clonotype was seen a few times. The gene calls are TRBV29-1 and TRBJ2-1; 7 bases map to TRBD2. The CDR3 is 15 amino acids. V lost 6 bases to trimming and J lost 9 bases; unmatched junction nucleotides: 17. Germline V gives CDR1 SQVTM, CDR2 ANQGSEA. The CDR3 region is CSVRTFYGRAREQFF. As DNA, the CDR3 is TGCAGCGTCCGGACGTTTTATGGGAGGGCCCGTGAGCAGTTCTTC.

This clonotype was seen only a few times. The chain employs TRBV12-3 or TRBV12-4 and TRBJ1-1; D call uncertain. The CDR3 consists of 14 residues. V lost 7 bases and J lost 2, with 14 bases in between. CDR3 DNA: TGTGCCAGCAACCCCCCGTGGGGTAACACTGAAGCTTTCTTT. This sequence encodes CASNPPWGNTEAFF.

The genes are TRBV20-1 and TRBJ2-1, with 7 bases lining up with TRBD2. Per the germline V gene, CDR1 is DFQATT and CDR2 is SNEGSKA (reference sequence). There are 16 residues in the CDR3. V shed 4 bases and J 4 bases; nucleotides not matched to a gene: 13. In DNA, the CDR3 is TGCAGTGCTATCCCCCCCATGGCGGGAGTGTACAATGAGCAGTTCTTC. Its translation is CSAIPPMAGVYNEQFF.

This clonotype counts as medium-sized (0.01 to 0.1%). The chain uses TRBV3-1 and TRBJ2-7; 7 bases match TRBD1. V gave up 8 bases and J gave up 2 bases; unmatched junction bases: 9. Germline CDR1 is LGHDT and CDR2 is YNNKEL (reference sequence). The CDR3 covers 14 residues. The CDR3 here is CASADRTRTYEQYF. DNA for the CDR3: TGTGCCAGCGCGGACAGGACGCGTACCTACGAGCAGTACTTC.

This clonotype was recorded many times. The rearrangement links TRBV20-1 to TRBJ2-1; perhaps TRBD1 as D (7 bases). This CDR3 has 14 residues. V lost 6 bases and J lost 1, with 13 bases in between. Germline CDR1 DFQATT, CDR2 SNEGSKA (reference sequence). This CDR3 is CSARQGGSYNEQFF. The CDR3 DNA reads TGCAGTGCCCGGCAGGGGGGATCCTACAATGAGCAGTTCTTC.

The chain couples TRBV12-3 or TRBV12-4 to TRBJ1-5, with D unresolved. Trimming shortened V by 6 bases and J by 5 bases, and 8 bases separated the two germline ends. CDR3 length: 12 amino acids. CDR3 sequence reads: CASRPGDQPQHF. CDR3 in DNA: TGTGCCAGCAGACCGGGAGATCAGCCCCAGCATTTT.

The V gene is TRBV2, the J gene TRBJ2-7; the D call may be TRBD1 or TRBD2 (5 bases each). The V gene lost 7 bases and the J gene lost 3 bases, with 10 bases spanning the gap. Germline CDR1 and CDR2: SNHLY and FYNNEI. CDR3 size: 12 residues. The CDR3, as DNA: TGTGCCAGCATAGGGGACGACTACGAGCAGTACTTC. Protein sequence: CASIGDDYEQYF.

The V gene is TRBV7-6, the J gene TRBJ2-5; D is perhaps TRBD1 or TRBD2 (5 bases each). Germline V CDR1 and CDR2: SGHVS, FNYEAQ. The CDR3 spans 15 residues. The V end lost 4 bases, the J end lost 2 bases, and 14 bases lay between the germline ends. The CDR3 DNA reads as TGTGCCAGCAGCTCCAGGGACGATACACAAGAGACCCAGTACTTC. This encodes CASSSRDDTQETQYF.